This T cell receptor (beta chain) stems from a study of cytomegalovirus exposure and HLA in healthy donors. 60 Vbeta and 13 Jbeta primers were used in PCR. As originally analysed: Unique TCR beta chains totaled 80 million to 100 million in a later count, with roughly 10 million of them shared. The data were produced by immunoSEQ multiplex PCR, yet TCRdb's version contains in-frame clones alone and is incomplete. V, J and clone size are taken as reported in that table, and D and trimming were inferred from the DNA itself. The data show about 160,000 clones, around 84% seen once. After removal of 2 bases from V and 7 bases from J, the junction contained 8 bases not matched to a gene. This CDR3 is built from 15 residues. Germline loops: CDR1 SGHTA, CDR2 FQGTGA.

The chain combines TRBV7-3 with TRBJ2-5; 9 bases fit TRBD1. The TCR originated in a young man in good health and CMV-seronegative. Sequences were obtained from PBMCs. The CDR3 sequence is CASSLGAGTGMTQYF. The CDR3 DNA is TGTGCCAGCAGCTTAGGCGCCGGGACAGGGATGACCCAGTACTTC.